A selection of T cell receptor beta chains follows, all from one sample in a study of blood T cell repertoires in COVID-19. Libraries were prepared by immunoSEQ multiplex PCR; TCRdb keeps only in-frame clonotypes and omits some of them. The table shows over 250,000 clones, with 84% occurring only once. The material sequenced was peripheral blood. The receptor source for this set is a human donor with COVID-19, enrolled during active disease. The donor label of this sample is uncertain. The CDR3 runs from the conserved cysteine through the conserved F or W. D genes are given only for firm matches. Clone size, where shown, is once, few, many, or a class for clones that have expanded.

d_gene,j_gene,v_gene,abundance,CDR3nt,CDR3aa
TRBD2,TRBJ2-1,TRBV7-6,.,TGTGCCAGCAGCGTAGTAGCGCTAGCGGGAAATGAGCAGTTCTTC,CASSVVALAGNEQFF
.,TRBJ1-1,TRBV6-6,.,TGTGCTGCGTCCACTGAAGCTTTCTTT,CAASTEAFF
TRBD2,TRBJ2-2,TRBV9,.,TGTGCCAGCAGCGTACATCCGGGGGAGGGATGGACCGGGGAGCTGTTTTTT,CASSVHPGEGWTGELFF
.,TRBJ1-2,TRBV7-9,.,TGTGCCAGCACACGGAGGTCGGATCACTATGGCTACACCTTC,CASTRRSDHYGYTF
TRBD1,TRBJ1-5,TRBV19,.,TGTGCCAGTAGTATGCATTTCGGAGGGACAGGACGAGTGGTGCGCAATCAGCCCCAGCATTTT,CASSMHFGGTGRVVRNQPQHF
.,TRBJ2-3,TRBV12-3/TRBV12-4,.,TGTGCCAGCAGTTTAATCGGGAATACGCAGTATTTT,CASSLIGNTQYF
TRBD1,TRBJ1-3,TRBV19,.,TGTGCCAGCACCCTGGGACAGGGGGGTCGCACCATATATTTT,CASTLGQGGRTIYF
.,TRBJ1-5,TRBV19,.,TGTGCCAGTAGGATTCAATTGGGAGGCAATCAGCCCCAGCATTTT,CASRIQLGGNQPQHF
TRBD2,TRBJ2-4,TRBV28,.,TGTGCCACCCTAGCGGGAGCCAAAAACATTCAGTACTTC,CATLAGAKNIQYF
.,TRBJ1-2,TRBV27,once,TGTGCCAGCAGTACGACTACACCAGGCACCTATGGCTACACCTTC,CASSTTTPGTYGYTF
TRBD1,TRBJ1-4,TRBV19,once,TGTGCCAGTGGAAAAGGACAACCGGGACAGGGGAGTGAAAAACTGTTTTTT,CASGKGQPGQGSEKLFF
.,TRBJ2-4,TRBV21-1,.,TGTGCCAGCAGCAAAGCGCTAGCGGAAAGTCTAGCCAAAAACATTCAGTACTTC,CASSKALAESLAKNIQYF
TRBD1,TRBJ1-4,TRBV5-6,.,TGTGCCAGCAGTCCCGATCTGGGACAGAATAATGAAAAACTGTTTTTT,CASSPDLGQNNEKLFF
.,TRBJ2-7,TRBV4-1,.,TGCGCCAGCCAGGAGGACGCAGGAAGCTCCTACGAGCAGTACTTC,CASQEDAGSSYEQYF
.,TRBJ1-1,TRBV2,.,TGTGCCAGCAGTGAACTCCCCAGTGAAGCTTTCTTT,CASSELPSEAFF
.,TRBJ1-4,TRBV6-5,.,TGTGCCAGCAGACCCGGGAGGGGTCGGGGGGAAAAACTGTTTTTT,CASRPGRGRGEKLFF
TRBD1,TRBJ1-4,TRBV5-1,.,TGCGCCAGCAGCCTGGGACAGGGGGCTGATAATGAAAAACTGTTTTTT,CASSLGQGADNEKLFF
TRBD2,TRBJ2-2,TRBV10-3,.,TGTGCCATCAGTGGAGCGGGAGAGGACACCGGGGAGCTGTTTTTT,CAISGAGEDTGELFF
TRBD1,TRBJ1-3,TRBV6-6,.,TGTGCCAGCAGTTACCCGGGACAGGGGATAAACACCATATATTTT,CASSYPGQGINTIYF
.,TRBJ1-3,TRBV28,.,TGTGCCAGCAAGGGAGTTTATGAGACGGAACCTGGAAACACCATATATTTT,CASKGVYETEPGNTIYF
.,TRBJ1-1,TRBV9,.,TGTGCCAGCAGCGTAGATCCCCAGGTGGGCACTGAAGCTTTCTTT,CASSVDPQVGTEAFF
TRBD2,TRBJ2-2,TRBV14,.,TGTGCCAGCAGCCCTTTAGCGGGAGGGCCAGACGGGGAGCTGTTTTTT,CASSPLAGGPDGELFF
.,TRBJ1-1,TRBV28,.,TGTGCCAGCAGTTTTGACCGGGGAAACACTGAAGCTTTCTTT,CASSFDRGNTEAFF
.,TRBJ2-1,TRBV7-2,.,TGTGCCAGCAGCAAAACGGGATACTTCTACAATGAGCAGTTCTTC,CASSKTGYFYNEQFF
TRBD2,TRBJ2-5,TRBV6-1,.,TGTGCCAGCAGTGAAGGTGGTAGCGGGCGGGTAGAGACCCAGTACTTC,CASSEGGSGRVETQYF
.,TRBJ1-4,TRBV6-6,few,TGTGCCAGCAGTTACGGACAGACTGCTGAAAAACTGTTTTTT,CASSYGQTAEKLFF
TRBD2,TRBJ2-1,TRBV11-3,.,TGTGCCAGCAGCCTCCTAGCGGGACGGTACAATGAGCAGTTCTTC,CASSLLAGRYNEQFF
.,TRBJ2-7,TRBV7-2,.,TGTGCCAGCAGCGTAGCCCGGGAGACTTTGTTTAGAGGCGAGCAGTACTTC,CASSVARETLFRGEQYF
TRBD1,TRBJ1-4,TRBV10-3,.,TGTGCCATCGGGGGGGACAGGGGGAATGAAAAACTGTTTTTT,CAIGGDRGNEKLFF
.,TRBJ1-5,TRBV21-1,.,TGTGCCAGCAGCAAAAACCTGCTAACAGGGTCCAAGGAGCCCCAGCATTTT,CASSKNLLTGSKEPQHF
.,TRBJ1-1,TRBV2,.,TGTGCCAGCAGTGGAGGGTTCACTGAAGCTTTCTTT,CASSGGFTEAFF
.,TRBJ2-7,TRBV19,.,TGTGCCAGTAGTAAGACAGCCACTTCCTACGAGCAGTACTTC,CASSKTATSYEQYF
.,TRBJ1-5,TRBV28,.,TGTGCCAGCAGTTTAACAGGGACCCCTAATCAGCCCCAGCATTTT,CASSLTGTPNQPQHF
.,TRBJ1-6,TRBV27,.,TGTGCCAGCAGTTTATCTTCCCCGTCCCATTCACCCCTCCACTTT,CASSLSSPSHSPLHF
TRBD2,TRBJ2-7,TRBV28,.,TGTGCCAGCAGTTTAGCGCTAGCGGGAGCCGAGCAGCAGTACTTC,CASSLALAGAEQQYF
.,TRBJ2-3,TRBV7-2,.,TGTGCCAGCAGCTTAGCCTCAGCGGCTAGCACAGATACGCAGTATTTT,CASSLASAASTDTQYF
TRBD1,TRBJ2-2,TRBV6-5,.,TGTGCCAGCAGACCGGGACAGGCCGGGGAGCTGTTTTTT,CASRPGQAGELFF
.,TRBJ2-7,TRBV7-7,.,TGTGCTAGCAGCTTAGGGGCCCAGGGTTACGAGCAGTACTTC,CASSLGAQGYEQYF
.,TRBJ2-1,TRBV3-1/TRBV3-2,.,TGTGCCAGCAGCCAAGGGGCTAGCAGTGACAATGAGCAGTTCTTC,CASSQGASSDNEQFF
.,TRBJ2-3,TRBV19,.,TGTGCCAGTAGACTAGGTGGAGATACGCAGTATTTT,CASRLGGDTQYF
TRBD1,TRBJ1-5,TRBV30,.,TGTGCCTGGAGTGTTGGGACAGGGGGCAATCAGCCCCAGCATTTT,CAWSVGTGGNQPQHF
.,TRBJ2-5,TRBV6-1,.,TGTGCCAGCAGTGAAGTTAATAGCGGAGGAGGAGAGACCCAGTACTTC,CASSEVNSGGGETQYF
TRBD2,TRBJ2-7,TRBV28,.,TGTGCCAGCAGCACCATGGGACTAGCGGGAGTAGGTGGCTCCTACGAGCAGTACTTC,CASSTMGLAGVGGSYEQYF
.,TRBJ1-3,TRBV10-1,.,TGCGCCAGCAGTGAGTCGCCCGGGAGCTCTGGAAACACCATATATTTT,CASSESPGSSGNTIYF
TRBD1,TRBJ2-2,TRBV7-8,.,TGTGCCAGCAGCTCTATTCCGGGACAGGCGAACACCGGGGAGCTGTTTTTT,CASSSIPGQANTGELFF
.,TRBJ1-1,TRBV30,.,TGTGCCTGGAGGGTCAGGGCGAACACTGAAGCTTTCTTT,CAWRVRANTEAFF
TRBD1,TRBJ1-4,TRBV12-3/TRBV12-4,.,TGTGCCAGCAGCCCTGGGGACAGGGGAAAACTGTTTTTT,CASSPGDRGKLFF
TRBD2,TRBJ2-5,TRBV28,.,TGTGCCAGCAGTTACCTACGAAGCGGGAGGGTGGGCCAAGAGACCCAGTACTTC,CASSYLRSGRVGQETQYF